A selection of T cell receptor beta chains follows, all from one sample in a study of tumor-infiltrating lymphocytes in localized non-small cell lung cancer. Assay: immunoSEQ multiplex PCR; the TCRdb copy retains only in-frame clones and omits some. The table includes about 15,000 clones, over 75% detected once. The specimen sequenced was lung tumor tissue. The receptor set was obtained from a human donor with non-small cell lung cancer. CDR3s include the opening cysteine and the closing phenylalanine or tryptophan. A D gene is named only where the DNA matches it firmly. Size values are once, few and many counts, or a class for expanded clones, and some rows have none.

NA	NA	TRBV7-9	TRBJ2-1	TGTGCCAGCAGCTCCCCCGAGAGGCCCTCCTACAATGAGCAGTTCTTC	CASSSPERPSYNEQFF
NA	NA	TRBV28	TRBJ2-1	TGTGCCAGCAGCCCGCGGGACACATCCTACAATGAGCAGTTCTTC	CASSPRDTSYNEQFF
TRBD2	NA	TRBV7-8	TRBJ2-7	TGTGCCAGCGGAGTGACTAGCGGGAGGGCCGGAACCTACGAGCAGTACTTC	CASGVTSGRAGTYEQYF
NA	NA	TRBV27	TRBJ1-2	TGTGCCAGCAGCGGAGGGGACGGCTACACCTTC	CASSGGDGYTF
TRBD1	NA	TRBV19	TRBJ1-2	TGTGCCAGTAGTATGAGTGAAGGGACAGGGGGCATGACGGATGGCTACACCTTC	CASSMSEGTGGMTDGYTF
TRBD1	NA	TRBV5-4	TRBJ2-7	TGTGCCAGCAGCTACAGGGGTTCCTACGAGCAGTACTTC	CASSYRGSYEQYF
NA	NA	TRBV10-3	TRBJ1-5	TGTGCCATCAGTGAGTCGATGACTAATCAGCCCCAGCATTTT	CAISESMTNQPQHF
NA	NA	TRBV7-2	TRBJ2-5	TGTGCCAGCAGCTTTACAGGAGGTGAGACCCAGTACTTC	CASSFTGGETQYF
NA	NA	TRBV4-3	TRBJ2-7	TGCGCCAGCAGCCAAGAAGGAGGCTACGAGCAGTACTTC	CASSQEGGYEQYF
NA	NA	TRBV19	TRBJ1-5	TGTGCCAGCGACAAATCCCCGGAGGGTCAGCCCCAGCATTTT	CASDKSPEGQPQHF
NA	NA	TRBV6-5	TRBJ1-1	TGTGCCAGCAGTTACAGGCTTTCCTCGAACACTGAAGCTTTCTTT	CASSYRLSSNTEAFF
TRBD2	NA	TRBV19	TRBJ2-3	TGTGCCAGTAGTAATCCAGGACTAGCCCATAATACGCAGTATTTT	CASSNPGLAHNTQYF
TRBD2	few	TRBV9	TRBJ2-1	TGTGCCAGCAGCCCCCGGACTAGCGCTGACAATGAGCAGTTCTTC	CASSPRTSADNEQFF
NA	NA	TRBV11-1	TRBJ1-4	TGTGCCAGCAGCTTAGGCGTCGGACAAGGATACGAAAAACTGTTTTTT	CASSLGVGQGYEKLFF
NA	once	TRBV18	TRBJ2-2	TGTGCCAGCTCACCCCACCCGAAGGCTATAACCGGGGAGCTGTTTTTT	CASSPHPKAITGELFF
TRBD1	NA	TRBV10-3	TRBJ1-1	TGTGCCATCAGTGAGTCGGCAGGGGGAAAGAACACTGAAGCTTTCTTT	CAISESAGGKNTEAFF
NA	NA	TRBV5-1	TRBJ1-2	TGCGCCAGAGCAATAAACAGCAACGCCTATGGCTACACCTTC	CARAINSNAYGYTF
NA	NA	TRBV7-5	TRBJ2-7	TGTGCCAGAAGCTTAGAAATGCGGGAGGGCCTCGTCGAGCAGTACTTC	CARSLEMREGLVEQYF
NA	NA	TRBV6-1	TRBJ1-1	TGTGCCAGCAGTGAAAGGGGTGAGACTGAAGCTTTCTTT	CASSERGETEAFF
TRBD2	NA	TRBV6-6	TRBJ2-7	TGTGCCAGCACCCTTAGCGGGAGCGGGTACGAGCAGTACTTC	CASTLSGSGYEQYF
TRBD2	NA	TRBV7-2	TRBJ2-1	TGTGCCAGCAGCTCCAACGGGAGGAGTGATGAGCAGTTCTTC	CASSSNGRSDEQFF
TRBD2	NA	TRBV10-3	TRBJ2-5	TGTGCCATCAACCTTCCCTACGGACTAGCGGGAGTCGGGGAGACCCAGTACTTC	CAINLPYGLAGVGETQYF
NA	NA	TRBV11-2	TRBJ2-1	TGTGCCAGCAGCTTAGGCCAGGTCAGGGTTGGAGACGATGAGCAGTTCTTC	CASSLGQVRVGDDEQFF
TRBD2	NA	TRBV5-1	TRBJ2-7	TGCGCCAGCAGCTGGACTAGCGGGAGTCGCGAAGAGCAGTACTTC	CASSWTSGSREEQYF
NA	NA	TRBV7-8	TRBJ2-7	TGTGCCAGCAGCTTAGGACCCAACTACGAGCAGTACTTC	CASSLGPNYEQYF
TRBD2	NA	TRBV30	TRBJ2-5	TGTGCCTGGAGTATCTTGACTAGCAGGGAGACCCAGTACTTC	CAWSILTSRETQYF
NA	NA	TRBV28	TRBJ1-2	TGTGCCAGCAGCTTCTACCGGGGCATTCCCTATGGCTACACCTTC	CASSFYRGIPYGYTF
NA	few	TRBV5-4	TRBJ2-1	TGTGCCAGCAGCTTGAACAATGAGCAGTTCTTC	CASSLNNEQFF
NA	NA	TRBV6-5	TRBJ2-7	TGTGCCAGCAGTTACTCCGCGGGGCCGTACGAGCAGTACTTC	CASSYSAGPYEQYF
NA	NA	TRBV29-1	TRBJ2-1	TGCAGCGTTGAGGAAGGGACCCGGGCTAAGCAGTTCTTC	CSVEEGTRAKQFF